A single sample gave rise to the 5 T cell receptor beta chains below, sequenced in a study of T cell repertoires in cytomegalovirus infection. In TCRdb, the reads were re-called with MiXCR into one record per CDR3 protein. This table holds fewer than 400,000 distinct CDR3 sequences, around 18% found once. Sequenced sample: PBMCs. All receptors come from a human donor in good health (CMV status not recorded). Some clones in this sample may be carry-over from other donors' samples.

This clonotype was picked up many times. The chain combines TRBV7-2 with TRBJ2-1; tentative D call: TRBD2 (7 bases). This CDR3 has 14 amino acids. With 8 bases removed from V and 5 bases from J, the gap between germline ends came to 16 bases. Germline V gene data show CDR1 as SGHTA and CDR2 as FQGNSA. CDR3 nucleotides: TGTGCCAGCCCCACCGGGGGGCTTAACAATGAGCAGTTCTTC. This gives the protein CASPTGGLNNEQFF.

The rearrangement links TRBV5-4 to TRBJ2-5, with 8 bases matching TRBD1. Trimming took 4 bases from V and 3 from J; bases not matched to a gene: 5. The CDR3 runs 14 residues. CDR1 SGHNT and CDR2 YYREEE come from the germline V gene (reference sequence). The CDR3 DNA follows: TGTGCCAGCAGCCAGAAGACAGGGGAAGAGACCCAGTACTTC. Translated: CASSQKTGEETQYF.

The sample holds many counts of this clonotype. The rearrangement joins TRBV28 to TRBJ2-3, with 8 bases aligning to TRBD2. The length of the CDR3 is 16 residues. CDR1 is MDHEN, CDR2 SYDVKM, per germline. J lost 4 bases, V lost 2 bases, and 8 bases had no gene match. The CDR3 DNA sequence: TGTGCCAGCAGTTTAGGTCGCGGGAGGCAGCCAGATACGCAGTATTTT. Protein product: CASSLGRGRQPDTQYF. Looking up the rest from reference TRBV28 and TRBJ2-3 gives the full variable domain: DVKVTQSSRYLVKRTGEKVFLECVQDMDHENMFWYRQDPGLGLRLIYFSYDVKMKEKGDIPEGYSVSREKKERFSLILESASTNQTSMYLCASSLGRGRQPDTQYFGPGTRLTVL.

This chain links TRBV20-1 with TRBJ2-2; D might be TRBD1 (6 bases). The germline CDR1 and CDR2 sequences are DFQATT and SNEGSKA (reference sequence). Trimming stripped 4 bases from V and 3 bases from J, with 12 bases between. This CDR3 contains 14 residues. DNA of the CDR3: TGCAGTGCTATCCGGGACAAAGACACCGGGGAGCTGTTTTTT. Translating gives CSAIRDKDTGELFF.

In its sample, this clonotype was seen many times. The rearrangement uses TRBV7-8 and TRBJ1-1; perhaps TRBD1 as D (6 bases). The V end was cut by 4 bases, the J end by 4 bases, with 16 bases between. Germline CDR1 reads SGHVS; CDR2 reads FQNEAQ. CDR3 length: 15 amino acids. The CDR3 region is CASSYKQGLGTEAFF. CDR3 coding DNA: TGTGCCAGCAGCTACAAACAGGGTCTAGGCACTGAAGCTTTCTTT.